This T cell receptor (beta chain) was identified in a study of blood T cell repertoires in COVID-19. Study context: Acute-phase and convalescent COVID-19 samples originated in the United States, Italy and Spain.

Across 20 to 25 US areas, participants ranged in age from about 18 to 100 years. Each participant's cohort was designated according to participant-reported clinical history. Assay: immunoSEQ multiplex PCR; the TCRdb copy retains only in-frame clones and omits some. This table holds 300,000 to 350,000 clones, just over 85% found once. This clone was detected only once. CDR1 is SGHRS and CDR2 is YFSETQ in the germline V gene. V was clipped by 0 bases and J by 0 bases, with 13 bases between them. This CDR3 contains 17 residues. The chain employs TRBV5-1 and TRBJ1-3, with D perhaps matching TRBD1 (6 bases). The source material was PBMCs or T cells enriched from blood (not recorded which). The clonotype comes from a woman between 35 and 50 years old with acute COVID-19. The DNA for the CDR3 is TGCGCCAGCAGCTTGGACTCAGGGGTCCGCTCTGGAAACACCATATATTTT. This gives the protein CASSLDSGVRSGNTIYF.